This is a list of T cell receptor beta chains from one sample in a study of cytomegalovirus exposure and HLA in healthy donors. The assay was immunoSEQ multiplex PCR, and TCRdb's table has in-frame clones only and misses some. The sample lists fewer than 120,000 clones; over 60% were seen once. What was sequenced was PBMCs. Source of these receptors: a woman aged 30 to 39 in good health and CMV-seronegative. CDR3s include the opening cysteine and the closing phenylalanine or tryptophan. Rows give clone size only sometimes, using once, few, many, or a class for an expanded clone.

j_call: TRBJ2-7
clone_size: -
v_call: TRBV28
cdr3_aa: CASRRQGGYEQYF

j_call: TRBJ1-2
clone_size: -
v_call: TRBV15
cdr3_aa: CATSRDLAGNYGYTF

j_call: TRBJ1-1
clone_size: -
v_call: TRBV5-4
cdr3_aa: CASSGETGLNTEAFF

j_call: TRBJ1-6
clone_size: few
v_call: TRBV28
cdr3_aa: CASSSGLYNSPLHF

j_call: TRBJ2-2
clone_size: -
v_call: TRBV7-2
cdr3_aa: CASSGQRGVGTGELFF

j_call: TRBJ2-7
clone_size: -
v_call: TRBV10-2
cdr3_aa: CASERERGHEQYF

j_call: TRBJ2-5
clone_size: few
v_call: TRBV11-2
cdr3_aa: CASSLDGVWGGNRIQETQYF

j_call: TRBJ1-1
clone_size: many
v_call: TRBV11-3
cdr3_aa: CASSSGQGMNTEAFF

j_call: TRBJ2-3
clone_size: -
v_call: TRBV19
cdr3_aa: CASSIREVTTDTQYF

j_call: TRBJ1-4
clone_size: few
v_call: TRBV10-3
cdr3_aa: CAISETQGPPNEKLFF

j_call: TRBJ2-5
clone_size: -
v_call: TRBV27
cdr3_aa: CASSPGDTRTQYF

j_call: TRBJ1-1
clone_size: -
v_call: TRBV27
cdr3_aa: CASGQGMNTEAFF

j_call: TRBJ2-3
clone_size: -
v_call: TRBV7-2
cdr3_aa: CASSLDRTDTQYF

j_call: TRBJ2-5
clone_size: -
v_call: TRBV29-1
cdr3_aa: CSALAGIAETQYF

j_call: TRBJ2-5
clone_size: -
v_call: TRBV6-1
cdr3_aa: CASSRDRGPLLPQYF

j_call: TRBJ2-1
clone_size: -
v_call: TRBV30
cdr3_aa: CAWSVSGGSYNEQFF

j_call: TRBJ1-2
clone_size: -
v_call: TRBV29-1
cdr3_aa: CSVEDFSGQGASF

j_call: TRBJ2-1
clone_size: -
v_call: TRBV7-2
cdr3_aa: CASSFPRQGASYNEQFF

j_call: TRBJ2-3
clone_size: -
v_call: TRBV4-3
cdr3_aa: CASSQKLGKGSDTQYF

j_call: TRBJ2-7
clone_size: -
v_call: TRBV29-1
cdr3_aa: CSVQTDLAYEQYF

j_call: TRBJ1-1
clone_size: -
v_call: TRBV28
cdr3_aa: CASIKQGRTEAFF

j_call: TRBJ1-2
clone_size: -
v_call: TRBV7-8
cdr3_aa: CASSLGTGNRRNYGYTF

j_call: TRBJ1-6
clone_size: -
v_call: TRBV15
cdr3_aa: CATSRDQGFDIVSPLHF

j_call: TRBJ1-1
clone_size: -
v_call: TRBV6-6
cdr3_aa: CASSYGQGKNTEAFF

j_call: TRBJ1-1
clone_size: -
v_call: TRBV7-8
cdr3_aa: CASSIRRHTEAFF

j_call: TRBJ2-7
clone_size: -
v_call: TRBV15
cdr3_aa: CATSPLTTGSEQYF

j_call: TRBJ2-7
clone_size: -
v_call: TRBV27
cdr3_aa: CASSPPGYEQYF

j_call: TRBJ1-3
clone_size: -
v_call: TRBV29-1
cdr3_aa: CSVLIRGSGNTIYF

j_call: TRBJ1-1
clone_size: -
v_call: TRBV5-1
cdr3_aa: CASSPRQSNTEAFF

j_call: TRBJ1-6
clone_size: -
v_call: TRBV7-2
cdr3_aa: CASSLAETVRNSPLHF

j_call: TRBJ1-1
clone_size: -
v_call: TRBV7-9
cdr3_aa: CASSSAGPTEAFF

j_call: TRBJ2-3
clone_size: -
v_call: TRBV6-5
cdr3_aa: CASKTSGRATDTQYF

j_call: TRBJ2-7
clone_size: -
v_call: TRBV6-5
cdr3_aa: CASSPQGVTYEQYF

j_call: TRBJ2-7
clone_size: few
v_call: TRBV30
cdr3_aa: CAWSTGSSYEQYF

j_call: TRBJ1-4
clone_size: -
v_call: TRBV30
cdr3_aa: CAWSGLSRDGGEKLFF

j_call: TRBJ2-7
clone_size: -
v_call: TRBV4-1
cdr3_aa: CASSQDVESGRTGQQYF

j_call: TRBJ2-6
clone_size: -
v_call: TRBV10-3
cdr3_aa: CAIRDMYSGANVLTF

j_call: TRBJ1-2
clone_size: -
v_call: TRBV19
cdr3_aa: CASQTLGGYTF

j_call: TRBJ1-4
clone_size: -
v_call: TRBV7-9
cdr3_aa: CASSLGRQGPDRLFF

j_call: TRBJ2-2
clone_size: few
v_call: TRBV6-5
cdr3_aa: CASVRDRNTGELFF

j_call: TRBJ2-7
clone_size: few
v_call: TRBV7-9
cdr3_aa: CASSLDSSYEQYF

j_call: TRBJ2-2
clone_size: -
v_call: TRBV18
cdr3_aa: CASSPKLENTGELFF

j_call: TRBJ2-2
clone_size: -
v_call: TRBV28
cdr3_aa: CASSWDRDTGELFF

j_call: TRBJ2-2
clone_size: -
v_call: TRBV29-1
cdr3_aa: CSALAGGNTGELFF

j_call: TRBJ2-7
clone_size: -
v_call: TRBV13
cdr3_aa: CASSGQGHEQYF

j_call: TRBJ1-5
clone_size: -
v_call: TRBV16
cdr3_aa: CASSPSRGGQPQHF

j_call: TRBJ1-5
clone_size: -
v_call: TRBV7-2
cdr3_aa: CTSSRAGTGWRNQPQHF

j_call: TRBJ1-1
clone_size: -
v_call: TRBV7-8
cdr3_aa: CASSSARANTEAFF

j_call: TRBJ2-1
clone_size: few
v_call: TRBV5-1
cdr3_aa: CASSSGGWNEQFF